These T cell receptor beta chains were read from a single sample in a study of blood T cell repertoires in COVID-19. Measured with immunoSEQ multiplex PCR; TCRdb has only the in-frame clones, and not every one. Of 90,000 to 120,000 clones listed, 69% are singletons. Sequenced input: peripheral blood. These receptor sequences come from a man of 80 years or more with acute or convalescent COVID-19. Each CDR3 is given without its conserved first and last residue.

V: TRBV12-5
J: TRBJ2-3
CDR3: ASGPGRRTDTQY

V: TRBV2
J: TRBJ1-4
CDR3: ASSENPGGIEKLF

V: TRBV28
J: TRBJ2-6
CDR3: ASRRRRSSGANVLT

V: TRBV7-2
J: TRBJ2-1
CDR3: ASSLYYNEQF

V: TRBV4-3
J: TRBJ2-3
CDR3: ASSQDLAGAADTQY

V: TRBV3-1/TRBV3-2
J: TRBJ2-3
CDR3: ASSRGLAGSTSTDTQY

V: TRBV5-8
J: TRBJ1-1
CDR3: ASSIFRDYTEAF

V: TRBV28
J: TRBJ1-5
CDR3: ASTHTGGTNQPQH

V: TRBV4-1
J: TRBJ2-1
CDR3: ASSPGGAARNEQF

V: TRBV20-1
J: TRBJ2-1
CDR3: SASWLAQTGEQF

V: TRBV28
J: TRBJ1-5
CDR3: ASSSGTGSLLSNQPQH

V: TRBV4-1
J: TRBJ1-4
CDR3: ASSLFTGDVNEKLF

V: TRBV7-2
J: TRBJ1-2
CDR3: ASSLAGGRKRGNYGYT

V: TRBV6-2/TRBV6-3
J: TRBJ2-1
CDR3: ASSVIPLLSSGGTSEQF

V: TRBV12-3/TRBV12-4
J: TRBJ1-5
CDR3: ASSPDRVQPQH

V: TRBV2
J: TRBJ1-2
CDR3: ASSVGQANYGYT

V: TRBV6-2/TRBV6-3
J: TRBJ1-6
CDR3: ASSYSEGAVGSPLH

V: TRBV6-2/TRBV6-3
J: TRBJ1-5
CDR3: ASSYSQTSTHSPQH

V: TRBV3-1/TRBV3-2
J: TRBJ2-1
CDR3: ASSQGLEQF